Each of the 21 T cell receptor beta chains below was sequenced from the same sample in a study of blood T cell repertoires in COVID-19. Profiled with immunoSEQ multiplex PCR; TCRdb holds only in-frame clones, not every one. The sample carries approximately 200,000 clones, approximately 90% recorded once. Sequencing used peripheral blood. These receptors were obtained from a man aged 25 to 40 with acute or convalescent COVID-19.

About this clone itself: This may stem from a read error, because a much larger clone lies one nucleotide away. The chain has TRBV28 and TRBJ2-7; D not resolved. Germline CDR1 reads MDHEN; CDR2 reads SYDVKM. The CDR3 sequence is 13 residues long. Trimming removed 3 bases from V and 2 bases from J, with 8 bases in between. The CDR3 DNA sequence: TGTGCCAGCAGTTTGGGCAGGACCTACGAGCAGTACTTC. It is translated as CASSLGRTYEQYF.

The rearrangement links TRBV10-3 to TRBJ2-2, with D possibly TRBD1 on 5 matching bases. The CDR3 length is 17 residues. Germline V gives CDR1 ENHRY, CDR2 SYGVKD. Deletions cut 3 bases from V and 4 bases from J, with 18 bases between. The CDR3 is CAISDPAGWSGTGELFF. CDR3 in DNA: TGTGCCATCAGTGATCCGGCAGGGTGGAGTGGCACCGGGGAGCTGTTTTTT.

The chain combines TRBV6-5 with TRBJ2-3; D is possibly TRBD1 (6 bases). Trimming took off 7 bases at V and 3 bases at J, with 11 bases between the two ends. This CDR3 spans 13 amino acids. The germline gives CDR1 MNHEY, CDR2 SVGAGI. In DNA form, the CDR3 reads TGTGCCAGCACCCAACAGGGAACAGATACGCAGTATTTT. Its translation is CASTQQGTDTQYF.

The chain has TRBV28 and TRBJ2-1, with 7 bases aligning to TRBD2. Germline loops: CDR1 MDHEN, CDR2 SYDVKM. This CDR3 is built from 16 residues. V dropped 10 bases and J dropped 4; count of bases not matched to a gene: 16. CDR3 loop: CATIFRGAGLYNEQFF. Here the CDR3 DNA reads TGTGCCACCATATTCCGAGGAGCGGGACTGTACAATGAGCAGTTCTTC.

The J gene is TRBJ2-1, the V gene TRBV24-1; D might be TRBD2 (6 bases). Germline loops: CDR1 KGHDR, CDR2 SFDVKD. V lost 6 bases to trimming and J lost 5 bases, with 10 bases between them. The CDR3 contains 13 residues. The CDR3 region has the DNA TGTGCCACCAGTAGCGGGCTTGACAATGAGCAGTTCTTC. It yields the protein CATSSGLDNEQFF.

Only one count was recorded for this clone. DNA of the CDR3: TGCAGCGTTTTAATATGGACAGGCGAAGAGACCCAGTACTTC. The encoded protein is CSVLIWTGEETQYF. The chain is built from TRBV29-1 and TRBJ2-5; 7 bases align to TRBD1. From germline, CDR1 is SQVTM and CDR2 ANQGSEA. There are 14 residues in the CDR3. Germline trimming cut 5 bases from V and 3 bases from J; bases unmatched to any gene: 9.

The chain has TRBV11-2 and TRBJ2-5; 13 bases align to TRBD2. Germline CDR1 and CDR2: SGHAT and FQNNGV. J gave up 4 bases and V 10 bases, and 15 bases lay outside the gene matches. The CDR3 is 17 residues long. CDR3 in DNA: TGTGCCACCGCCTCGGGACTAGCGGGACTGGGGGGAGAGACCCAGTACTTC. It encodes CATASGLAGLGGETQYF.

V and J are TRBV28 and TRBJ2-5, with a weak D call TRBD2 (6 bases). The CDR3 has 14 residues. Trimming took 2 bases from V and 1 from J, leaving 8 bases between them. Germline lookup yields CDR1 MDHEN and CDR2 SYDVKM. The CDR3 reads CASSLGGIQETQYF. The CDR3 nucleotides are TGTGCCAGCAGTTTAGGGGGGATCCAAGAGACCCAGTACTTC.

The chain couples TRBV9 to TRBJ2-1; D perhaps matches TRBD2 (5 bases). V was shortened by 3 bases and J by 3 bases, with 16 bases between the two germline ends. The CDR3 contains 16 residues. The germline CDR1 and CDR2 sequences are SGDLS and YYNGEE. The CDR3: CASSGRMAGNYNEQFF. The CDR3 DNA sequence: TGTGCCAGCAGCGGCAGAATGGCGGGTAACTACAATGAGCAGTTCTTC.

V is TRBV24-1 and J is TRBJ2-7; D perhaps matches TRBD1 (5 bases). The CDR3 spans 14 residues. V lost 3 bases and J 0 bases, leaving 8 bases between the germline ends. Germline CDR1 reads KGHDR; CDR2 reads SFDVKD. The CDR3 is CATSDRDSSYEQYF. In DNA form, the CDR3 reads TGTGCCACCAGTGATCGTGACAGCTCCTACGAGCAGTACTTC.

The rearrangement uses TRBV3-1 (or the pseudogene TRBV3-2) and TRBJ2-1, with TRBD2 matching over 14 bases. Germline CDR1 is LGHDT and CDR2 is YNNKEL (reference sequence). Losses at the gene ends were 4 bases for V and 14 bases for J; bases not matched to a gene: 13. This CDR3 is built from 16 residues. The CDR3 region has the DNA TGTGCCAGCAGCCCCTACCCGACTAGCGGGAGGGCCGGTAAGTTCTTC. Amino acids: CASSPYPTSGRAGKFF.

The chain employs TRBV28 and TRBJ2-7; tentative D call: TRBD2 (7 bases). V gave up 4 bases and J gave up 7 bases, with 20 bases separating them. The CDR3 loop spans 15 amino acids. Germline CDR1 MDHEN, CDR2 SYDVKM. The CDR3 coding sequence is TGTGCCAGCAGTTCTGGCGGGGGCTCGCCCATAGAGCAGTACTTC. Protein: CASSSGGGSPIEQYF.

This chain links TRBV2 with TRBJ2-2; 10 positions match TRBD2. The germline V gene has CDR1 SNHLY and CDR2 FYNNEI. J gave up 6 bases and V 6 bases, and 1 base lay outside the gene matches. The CDR3 is made up of 13 amino acids. CDR3 nucleotides: TGTGCCAGCAGCCTAGCGGGGGCCGGGGAGCTGTTTTTT. Protein sequence: CASSLAGAGELFF.

This sequence joins TRBV6-1 and TRBJ2-2; D is uncertain. The CDR3 is made up of 14 amino acids. Trimming took 1 base from V and 5 from J, leaving 8 bases between them. Germline CDR1 and CDR2: MNHNS and SASEGT. CDR3 amino acids: CASSEGLRTGELFF. CDR3 coding DNA: TGTGCCAGCAGTGAAGGTCTGAGGACCGGGGAGCTGTTTTTT.

The chain is built from TRBV6-1 and TRBJ2-5; TRBD1 might be the D (6 bases). V gave up 1 base and J gave up 5 bases, with 11 bases separating them. The CDR3 is made up of 14 amino acids. Germline lookup yields CDR1 MNHNS and CDR2 SASEGT. CDR3 nucleotides: TGTGCCAGCAGTGAAGGGTGGGGGCTGGAGACCCAGTACTTC. This codes for CASSEGWGLETQYF.

This clone was found many times. This CDR3 is CASSKGKGYPRNEQFF. DNA of the CDR3: TGTGCCAGCAGCAAAGGGAAGGGGTACCCTCGGAATGAGCAGTTCTTC. V and J are TRBV21-1 and TRBJ2-1; TRBD1 was called by the table and not checked on the DNA. TRBV21-1 is an annotated pseudogene. This CDR3 has 16 amino acids.

The V and J genes are TRBV28 and TRBJ2-7; 9 positions agree with TRBD2. The CDR3 totals 14 residues. Germline CDR1 is MDHEN and CDR2 is SYDVKM. With V trimmed by 6 bases and J by 1 base, 4 bases remained unmatched. CDR3 loop: CASSLTSGSYEQYF. The CDR3 coding sequence is TGTGCCAGCAGCCTGACTAGCGGTTCCTACGAGCAGTACTTC.

This clone was counted once. V is TRBV7-8 and J is TRBJ2-7; maybe TRBD2 (5 bases). This CDR3 has 12 residues. CDR1 and CDR2 from the germline V gene are SGHVS and FQNEAQ. V was pared by 3 bases and J by 5 bases, with 8 bases between. The DNA for the CDR3 is TGTGCCAGCAGCTTTACGGGGAACGAGCAGTACTTC. This encodes CASSFTGNEQYF.

The V gene is TRBV13, the J gene TRBJ1-5, with a tentative D call TRBD1 (6 bases). The CDR3 covers 15 residues. In germline, CDR1 is PRHDT, CDR2 FYEKMQ (reference sequence). Deletions cut 3 bases from V and 0 bases from J, with 9 bases between. The CDR3 region is CASSLGHLSNQPQHF. The CDR3 nucleotides are TGTGCCAGCAGCTTGGGACACCTTAGCAATCAGCCCCAGCATTTT.

This chain connects TRBV4-1 to TRBJ2-3; D not certain. Trimming took 5 bases from V and 2 from J, leaving 17 bases between them. Germline V gene data show CDR1 as MGHRA and CDR2 as YSYEKL. The CDR3 is 16 residues long. CDR3 sequence reads: CASSTLTDAYTDTQYF. The CDR3, as DNA: TGCGCCAGCAGCACTTTGACTGACGCCTACACAGATACGCAGTATTTT.

This clone has just one count. The rearrangement links TRBV28 to TRBJ1-5; 8 bases match TRBD1. This CDR3 has 14 residues. Germline CDR1 is MDHEN and CDR2 is SYDVKM. The junction had 6 bases not matched to a gene; V was cut back by 5 bases and J by 6 bases. The CDR3 here is CASSDRGGGQPQHF. DNA of the CDR3: TGTGCCAGCAGTGACAGGGGAGGCGGTCAGCCCCAGCATTTT.